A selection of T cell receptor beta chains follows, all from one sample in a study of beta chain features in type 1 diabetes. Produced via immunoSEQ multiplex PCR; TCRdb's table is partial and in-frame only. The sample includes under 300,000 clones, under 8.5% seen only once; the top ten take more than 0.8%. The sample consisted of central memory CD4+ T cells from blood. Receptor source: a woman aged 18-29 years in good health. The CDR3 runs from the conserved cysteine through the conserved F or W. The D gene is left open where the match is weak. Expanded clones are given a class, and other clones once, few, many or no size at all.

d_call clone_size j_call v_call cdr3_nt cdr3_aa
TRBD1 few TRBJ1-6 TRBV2 TGTGCCAACTCGGACAGGGAGTACTCACCCCTCCACTTT CANSDREYSPLHF
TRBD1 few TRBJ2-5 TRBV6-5 TGTGCCAGCAGCCCTTGGACAGGGGAAGATACCCAGTACTTC CASSPWTGEDTQYF
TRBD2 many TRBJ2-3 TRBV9 TGTGCCAGCAGCGCGAGCGGGGGTAGGCAGTATTTT CASSASGGRQYF
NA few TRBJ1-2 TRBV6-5 TGTGCCAGCAGTTATACAAGAACAGCTAACTATGGCTACACCTTC CASSYTRTANYGYTF
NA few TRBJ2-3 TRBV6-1 TGTGCCAGCAGTTCGGGAGAACGCACAGATACGCAGTATTTT CASSSGERTDTQYF
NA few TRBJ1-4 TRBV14 TGTGCCAGCAGCCAAGCAAGGGTGGGGATCCGTGAAAAACTGTTTTTT CASSQARVGIREKLFF
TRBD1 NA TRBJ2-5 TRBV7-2 TGTGCCAGCAGCGACCAGACAGGGGTCCTTCAAGAGACCCAGTACTTC CASSDQTGVLQETQYF
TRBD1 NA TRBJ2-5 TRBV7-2 TGTGCCAGCAGCGGCGGACAGGGTGAGACCCAGTACTTC CASSGGQGETQYF
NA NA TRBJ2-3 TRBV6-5 TGTGCCAGCAGAGACAGGACAAGCACAGATACGCAGTATTTT CASRDRTSTDTQYF
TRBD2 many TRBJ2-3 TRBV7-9 TGTGCCAGCAGCTTTTCTAGCGGCCCCCGTCGGGTAGATACGCAGTATTTT CASSFSSGPRRVDTQYF
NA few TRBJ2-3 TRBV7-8 TGTGCCAGCAGCTTAGCACCCACAAACCCCAGGGGTACGCAGTATTTT CASSLAPTNPRGTQYF
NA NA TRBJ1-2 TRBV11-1 TGTGCCAGCAGCTTAGTCGGCCTCGACAGCATTAACTATGGCTACACCTTC CASSLVGLDSINYGYTF
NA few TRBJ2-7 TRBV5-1 TGCGCCAGCAGACAGGCTAACGAGCAGTACTTC CASRQANEQYF
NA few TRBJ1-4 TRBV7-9 TGTGCCAGCAGCTTAGGGGCCAGGTCCCTGGCTAATGAAAAACTGTTTTTT CASSLGARSLANEKLFF
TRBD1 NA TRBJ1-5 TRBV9 TGTGCCAGCAGCGGCGGACAGGGATTTCAGCCCCAGCATTTT CASSGGQGFQPQHF
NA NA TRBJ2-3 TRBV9 TGTGCCAGCAGCCCGCAGGGTCTTGGAACGACAGATACGCAGTATTTT CASSPQGLGTTDTQYF
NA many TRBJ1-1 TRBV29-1 TGCAGCGCCCGAACAGGGCGCGTGAACACTGAAGCTTTCTTT CSARTGRVNTEAFF
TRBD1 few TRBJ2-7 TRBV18 TGTGCCAGCTCACCCGGACAGGGTTGGGAGCAGTACTTC CASSPGQGWEQYF
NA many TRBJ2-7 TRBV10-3 TGTGCCATCAGTGGAGTGGGTACAGTAACCGAGCAGTACTTC CAISGVGTVTEQYF
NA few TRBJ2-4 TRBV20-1 TGCAGTGCTTTCCGATCAAACATTCAGTACTTC CSAFRSNIQYF
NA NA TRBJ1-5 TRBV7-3 TGTGCCAGCACCAAGACAGCCAATCAGCCCCAGCATTTT CASTKTANQPQHF
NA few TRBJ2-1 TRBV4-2 TGTGCCAGCAGCCAGCAAGAAGGGGGGACGGTTTCTCTCTACAATGAGCAGTTCTTC CASSQQEGGTVSLYNEQFF
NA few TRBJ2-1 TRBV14 TGTGCCAGCAGACCCTTCGTGGGATACAATGAGCAGTTCTTC CASRPFVGYNEQFF
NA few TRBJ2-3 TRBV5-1 TGCGCCAGCAGGAGCCTGGAGGGCACAGATACGCAGTATTTT CASRSLEGTDTQYF
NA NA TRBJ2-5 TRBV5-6 TGTGCCAGCAGCTTAAACCAAGAGACCCAGTACTTC CASSLNQETQYF
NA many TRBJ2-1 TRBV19 TGTGCCAGTAGTCCTTACTTACTCTCCTACAATGAGCAGTTCTTC CASSPYLLSYNEQFF
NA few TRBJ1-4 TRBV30 TGTGCCTGGAGTCCCCCACCCGGGACGGGGAATGAAAAACTGTTTTTT CAWSPPPGTGNEKLFF
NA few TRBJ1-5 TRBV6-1 TGTGCCAGCAGTGAACCCCAGCAGGGTCAACAGCCCCAGCATTTT CASSEPQQGQQPQHF
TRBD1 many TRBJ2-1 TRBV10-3 TGTGCCATCAGGGACAGGGACGACAATGAGCAGTTCTTC CAIRDRDDNEQFF
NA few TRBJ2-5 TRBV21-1 TGTGCCAGCAGCAAAGTGATACCCCAAGAGACCCAGTACTTC CASSKVIPQETQYF
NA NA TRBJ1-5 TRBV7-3 TGTGCCCCCCCCCGGGGGCAGCCCCAGCATTTT CAPPRGQPQHF
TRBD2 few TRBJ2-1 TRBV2 TGTGCCAGCAGCTTCGGGGCTAGCGGGACCTATCAGTTCTTC CASSFGASGTYQFF
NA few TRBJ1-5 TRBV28 TGTGCCAGCAGTTCTTCAGGGCACGGCAATCAGCCCCAGCATTTT CASSSSGHGNQPQHF
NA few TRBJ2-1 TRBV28 TGTGCCAGCAGCGACAGGTACAATGAGCAGTTCTTC CASSDRYNEQFF
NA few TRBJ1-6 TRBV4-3 TGCGCCAGCAGCCAAGTTGCCGGGGTACGGAATTCACCCCTCCACTTT CASSQVAGVRNSPLHF
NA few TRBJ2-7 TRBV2 TGTGCCAGCAGTGAACGTGGGAACCACGAGCAGTACTTC CASSERGNHEQYF
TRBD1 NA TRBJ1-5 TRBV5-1 TGCGCCAGCAGCCTACAGGGGAATCAGCCCCAGCATTTT CASSLQGNQPQHF
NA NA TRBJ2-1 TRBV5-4 TGTGCCAGCAGCAAATACCGCGATGAGCAGTTCTTC CASSKYRDEQFF
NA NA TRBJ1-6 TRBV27 TGTGCCAGCAGTTTAACACAGGTCGGGCGGTCACCCCTCCACTTT CASSLTQVGRSPLHF
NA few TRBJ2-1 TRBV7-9 TGTGCCAGCAGCTTAGATACTCGCCGGGGGAATGAGCAGTTCTTC CASSLDTRRGNEQFF
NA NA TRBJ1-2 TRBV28 TGTGCCAGCAGCTCCGGGCCTAACTATGGCTACACCTTC CASSSGPNYGYTF
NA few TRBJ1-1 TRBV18 TGTGCCAGCTCACTCGGAAGTATGAACACTGAAGCTTTCTTT CASSLGSMNTEAFF
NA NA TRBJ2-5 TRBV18 TGTGCCAGCTCTGTGGGCGGAGGAGGGCAGACCCAGTACTTC CASSVGGGGQTQYF
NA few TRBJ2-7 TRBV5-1 TGCGCCAGCAGCTCAGGACAGTCCTACGAGCAGTACTTC CASSSGQSYEQYF
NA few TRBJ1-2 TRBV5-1 TGCGCCAGCAGCTATCTGAGCTATGGCTACACCTTC CASSYLSYGYTF
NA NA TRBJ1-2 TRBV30 TGTGCCTGGAGTGTCTCCGGCCATGGCTACACCTTC CAWSVSGHGYTF
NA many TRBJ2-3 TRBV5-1 TGCGCCAGCAGTCCCACGCTGGGGTCAGGAGATACGCAGTATTTT CASSPTLGSGDTQYF